A selection of T cell receptor beta chains follows, all from one sample in a study of a mutant IDH1 vaccine in newly diagnosed glioma. For these TCRs, the target antigens are not known. TCRdb's copy holds only in-frame clones and misses some; the assay was immunoSEQ multiplex PCR. This sample yields approximately 60,000 clones, of which about 87% are seen a single time; about 4.2% belongs to the top ten. Specimen: PBMCs, collected from a glioma patient whose treatment included an IDH1 peptide vaccine. The receptors stem from a woman aged 40 to 50 with glioma. CDR3s include the opening cysteine and the closing phenylalanine or tryptophan. A D gene is named only where the DNA matches it firmly. The size field is filled for only some rows; it gives once, few, many or a size class.

d_gene | j_gene | v_gene | abundance | CDR3aa | CDR3nt
- | TRBJ1-2 | TRBV10-3 | - | CAISEWKVYYTF | TGTGCCATCAGTGAATGGAAAGTTTATTACACCTTC
TRBD2 | TRBJ2-1 | TRBV5-1 | - | CASSLMRTSGTNEQFF | TGCGCCAGCAGCTTGATGAGGACTAGCGGGACCAATGAGCAGTTCTTC
- | TRBJ2-3 | TRBV15 | - | CATSGRAGDTQYF | TGTGCCACCAGCGGCCGGGCAGGAGATACGCAGTATTTT
- | TRBJ2-1 | TRBV14 | - | CASSQVGSLPYNEQFF | TGTGCCAGCAGCCAAGTGGGATCCCTACCCTACAATGAGCAGTTCTTC
- | TRBJ2-1 | TRBV7-6 | - | CASSRRAGPLNEQFF | TGTGCCAGCAGCCGACGGGCGGGACCCCTCAATGAGCAGTTCTTC
TRBD2 | TRBJ2-1 | TRBV6-5 | - | CASRLAGGRRNEQFF | TGTGCCAGCAGGCTAGCGGGGGGGCGGAGGAATGAGCAGTTCTTC
- | TRBJ2-5 | TRBV12-5 | - | CASGTGTGETQYF | TGTGCTAGTGGTACCGGGACGGGGGAGACCCAGTACTTC
- | TRBJ2-7 | TRBV5-4 | - | CASRLSLDSSYEQYF | TGTGCCAGCAGGTTGAGTTTGGACAGCTCCTACGAGCAGTACTTC
TRBD1 | TRBJ1-1 | TRBV5-6 | - | CARTLRTGLEAFF | TGTGCCAGGACGCTTAGGACAGGTCTTGAAGCTTTCTTT
- | TRBJ1-2 | TRBV7-2 | - | CASSLTALYGYTF | TGTGCCAGCAGCTTAACAGCCTTATATGGCTACACCTTC
- | TRBJ1-3 | TRBV29-1 | - | CSVAQDTIYF | TGCAGCGTTGCCCAGGACACCATATATTTT
- | TRBJ1-2 | TRBV30 | - | CAWAPGARIGYTF | TGTGCCTGGGCCCCAGGGGCGCGAATTGGCTACACCTTC
TRBD2 | TRBJ2-1 | TRBV11-2 | - | CASMPRGSSYNEQFF | TGTGCCAGCATGCCGCGCGGGAGTTCCTACAATGAGCAGTTCTTC
TRBD2 | TRBJ2-7 | TRBV4-1 | - | CASSQEYGGLAGGFSYEQYF | TGCGCCAGCAGCCAAGAGTACGGGGGACTAGCGGGAGGCTTCTCCTACGAGCAGTACTTC
- | TRBJ1-5 | TRBV2 | - | CASSPQGGNQPQHF | TGTGCCAGCAGCCCACAGGGTGGCAATCAGCCCCAGCATTTT
TRBD1 | TRBJ1-6 | TRBV5-1 | - | CASSVGTAFYNSPLHF | TGCGCCAGCAGCGTCGGGACAGCTTTCTATAATTCACCCCTCCACTTT
TRBD1 | TRBJ2-7 | TRBV5-4 | - | CASSWAPDRGPNEQYF | TGTGCCAGCAGCTGGGCGCCGGACAGGGGGCCCAACGAGCAGTACTTC
TRBD2 | TRBJ2-7 | TRBV2 | once | CASRGLAGDPYEQYF | TGTGCCAGCAGGGGACTAGCGGGGGACCCCTACGAGCAGTACTTC